This is a list of T cell receptor beta chains from one sample in a study of molecular identifiers for immune sequencing clone quantification. TCRdb fed the PCR reads into MiXCR, producing one record per CDR3 protein. The sample lists about 320,000 distinct CDR3 sequences, 24% occurring once. The material sequenced was naive CD8+ T cells from blood, with Jurkat cell RNA spiked in. The receptors stem from a human donor in good health. Some libraries in this study had Jurkat cell RNA spiked in. Both conserved end residues are part of each CDR3. The D gene is left open where the match is weak. Expanded clones get a size class; other rows say once, few or many, or leave the size out.

clone size: few
J gene: TRBJ1-1
D gene: -
V gene: TRBV28
CDR3 DNA: TGTGTCAGCAGTCCGGGACCGAACACTGAAGCTTTCTTT
CDR3 protein: CVSSPGPNTEAFF

clone size: once
J gene: TRBJ2-5
D gene: -
V gene: TRBV7-5
CDR3 DNA: -
CDR3 protein: CISVPEAYMGTGVLQETQYF

clone size: many
J gene: TRBJ2-7
D gene: -
V gene: TRBV6-5
CDR3 DNA: TGTGCCAGCAGTTACGTCCAGGGAAGTACCGAGCAGTACTTC
CDR3 protein: CASSYVQGSTEQYF

clone size: many
J gene: TRBJ2-3
D gene: TRBD2
V gene: TRBV6-7
CDR3 DNA: TGTGCCAGCAGTTACCCAGTGGGGGGGGGCACAGATACGCAGTATTTT
CDR3 protein: CASSYPVGGGTDTQYF

clone size: -
J gene: TRBJ2-1
D gene: TRBD1
V gene: TRBV5-1
CDR3 DNA: TGCGCCAGCAGCTTCCCTCCGGGACAGGGGGCGAATGAGCAGTTCTTC
CDR3 protein: CASSFPPGQGANEQFF

clone size: -
J gene: TRBJ2-1
D gene: TRBD2
V gene: TRBV6-2/TRBV6-3
CDR3 DNA: TGTGCCAGCAGTCCCGGGACTAGCGGGAGCTATGAGCAGTTCTTC
CDR3 protein: CASSPGTSGSYEQFF

clone size: -
J gene: TRBJ2-6
D gene: -
V gene: TRBV11-2
CDR3 DNA: TGTGCCAGCAGCGGCTGGGCAGGGGACTCTGGGGCCAACGTCCTGACTTTC
CDR3 protein: CASSGWAGDSGANVLTF

clone size: few
J gene: TRBJ2-7
D gene: -
V gene: TRBV6-5
CDR3 DNA: TGTGCCAGCAGCCCGGACAGCATGGGCTACGAGCAGTACTTC
CDR3 protein: CASSPDSMGYEQYF

clone size: -
J gene: TRBJ2-3
D gene: TRBD2
V gene: TRBV19
CDR3 DNA: TGTGCCAGTAGTATCCTCGCGGGAGTGGAGACAGATACGCAGTATTTT
CDR3 protein: CASSILAGVETDTQYF

clone size: -
J gene: TRBJ2-7
D gene: TRBD1
V gene: TRBV27
CDR3 DNA: TGTGCCAGCAGTTCAACAGGGGTAGGGTCCTACGAGCAGTACTTC
CDR3 protein: CASSSTGVGSYEQYF

clone size: few
J gene: TRBJ2-2
D gene: TRBD2
V gene: TRBV7-3
CDR3 DNA: TGTGCCATCCTTCCCCGGGTAGCGGGTTACACCGGGGAGCTGTTTTTT
CDR3 protein: CAILPRVAGYTGELFF

clone size: few
J gene: TRBJ1-1
D gene: -
V gene: TRBV29-1
CDR3 DNA: TGCAGCGTTGATACGGGGGAGGCTGAAGCTTTCTTT
CDR3 protein: CSVDTGEAEAFF

clone size: -
J gene: TRBJ2-7
D gene: TRBD2
V gene: TRBV4-3
CDR3 DNA: TGCGCCCGCAGCCAAGAGGTAGCGGGACTCGGAACCTACGAGCAGTACTTC
CDR3 protein: CARSQEVAGLGTYEQYF

clone size: few
J gene: TRBJ2-6
D gene: -
V gene: TRBV30
CDR3 DNA: TGTGCCTGGAGTGAGACAGAGATCTCCTCTGGGGCCAACGTCCTGACTTTC
CDR3 protein: CAWSETEISSGANVLTF

clone size: -
J gene: TRBJ2-2
D gene: -
V gene: TRBV28
CDR3 DNA: TGTGCCAGCAGTTTAACCCGAGGCACGACGGGCACCGGGGTGCTGTTTTTT
CDR3 protein: CASSLTRGTTGTGVLFF

clone size: few
J gene: TRBJ1-5
D gene: TRBD1
V gene: TRBV7-9
CDR3 DNA: TGTGCCAGCAGCTCAACAGGGGGCGTGGATCAGCCCCAGCATTTT
CDR3 protein: CASSSTGGVDQPQHF

clone size: many
J gene: TRBJ2-4
D gene: -
V gene: TRBV29-1
CDR3 DNA: TGCAGCGTTAAGGAGGGGGACCTGGAGTACTTC
CDR3 protein: CSVKEGDLEYF

clone size: few
J gene: TRBJ2-5
D gene: -
V gene: TRBV3-1
CDR3 DNA: TGTGCCAGCAGCCAAGGATTTGGGGAGAGCCAGTACTTC
CDR3 protein: CASSQGFGESQYF

clone size: many
J gene: TRBJ1-6
D gene: -
V gene: TRBV4-1
CDR3 DNA: TGCGCCAGCAGCTCTGTTTATAATTCACCCCTCCACTTT
CDR3 protein: CASSSVYNSPLHF

clone size: -
J gene: TRBJ2-6
D gene: -
V gene: TRBV20-1
CDR3 DNA: TGCAGTGCTACGGATATATCCTCTGGGGCCAACGTCCTGACTTTC
CDR3 protein: CSATDISSGANVLTF

clone size: few
J gene: TRBJ2-2
D gene: TRBD2
V gene: TRBV3-1
CDR3 DNA: TGTGCCAGCAGCCAAGTGGCGGGAGTGGTCACCGGGGAGCTGTTTTTT
CDR3 protein: CASSQVAGVVTGELFF

clone size: -
J gene: TRBJ2-7
D gene: TRBD1
V gene: TRBV2
CDR3 DNA: TGTGCCAGCAGTGAAGGACAGGGATTCGCCTACGAGCAGTACTTC
CDR3 protein: CASSEGQGFAYEQYF

clone size: many
J gene: TRBJ1-5
D gene: -
V gene: TRBV2
CDR3 DNA: TGTGCCAGCAGTGAACAGCTTAGCAATCAGCCCCAGCATTTT
CDR3 protein: CASSEQLSNQPQHF

clone size: many
J gene: TRBJ2-6
D gene: -
V gene: TRBV2
CDR3 DNA: TGTGCCAGCAACAGGGATGGTGGGGCCAACGTCCTGACTTTC
CDR3 protein: CASNRDGGANVLTF

clone size: many
J gene: TRBJ1-1
D gene: TRBD1
V gene: TRBV28
CDR3 DNA: TGTGCCAGCAGTTTTTTTCCCGACAGGGGAGGGGACACTGAAGCTTTCTTT
CDR3 protein: CASSFFPDRGGDTEAFF

clone size: -
J gene: TRBJ1-1
D gene: -
V gene: TRBV19
CDR3 DNA: TGTGCCAGTAGTATGATGACAGGTAACACTGAAGCTTTCTTT
CDR3 protein: CASSMMTGNTEAFF

clone size: -
J gene: TRBJ1-5
D gene: -
V gene: TRBV24-1
CDR3 DNA: TGTGCCACCAGTAGCACCCCGGACCACGACGCAGATACGCAGCATTTT
CDR3 protein: CATSSTPDHDADTQHF

clone size: -
J gene: TRBJ1-2
D gene: TRBD1
V gene: TRBV12-3/TRBV12-4
CDR3 DNA: TGTGCCAGCAGTCGGCAAGGGACAGGGTATGGCTACACCTTC
CDR3 protein: CASSRQGTGYGYTF

clone size: -
J gene: TRBJ2-3
D gene: -
V gene: TRBV27
CDR3 DNA: TGTGCCAGCAGTCCACTAGCTCAGGCAGATACGCAGTATTTT
CDR3 protein: CASSPLAQADTQYF

clone size: many
J gene: TRBJ1-4
D gene: -
V gene: TRBV13
CDR3 DNA: TGTGCCAGCAGCTCCGCAGAAAAGAATGAAAAACTGTTTTTT
CDR3 protein: CASSSAEKNEKLFF

clone size: -
J gene: TRBJ2-7
D gene: -
V gene: TRBV11-2
CDR3 DNA: TGTGCCAGCAGCTTAGCGACAGCCAGCTCCTACGAGCAGTACTTC
CDR3 protein: CASSLATASSYEQYF

clone size: few
J gene: TRBJ2-1
D gene: -
V gene: TRBV3-1
CDR3 DNA: TGTGCCAGCAGGGGGCGCCGGGGTTATGAGCAGTTCTTC
CDR3 protein: CASRGRRGYEQFF

clone size: few
J gene: TRBJ2-4
D gene: TRBD1
V gene: TRBV19
CDR3 DNA: TGTGCCAGTAGTATATCCCGACAGGGGCAGGAGGCCAAAAACATTCAGTACTTC
CDR3 protein: CASSISRQGQEAKNIQYF

clone size: many
J gene: TRBJ2-7
D gene: -
V gene: TRBV5-4
CDR3 DNA: TGTGCCAGCAGCTGGGGGGCTGGCTACGAGCAGTACTTC
CDR3 protein: CASSWGAGYEQYF

clone size: few
J gene: TRBJ1-5
D gene: -
V gene: TRBV19
CDR3 DNA: TGTGCCAGTAGTGCCCCGATCCCTAATCAGCCCCAGCATTTT
CDR3 protein: CASSAPIPNQPQHF

clone size: -
J gene: TRBJ2-7
D gene: TRBD2
V gene: TRBV27
CDR3 DNA: TGTGCCAGCGGTTTTTCAGGGAGGGACTACGAGCAGTACTTC
CDR3 protein: CASGFSGRDYEQYF

clone size: many
J gene: TRBJ2-7
D gene: -
V gene: TRBV7-2
CDR3 DNA: TGTGCCAGCAGCTCTCGGACGGTTGAAGAGCAGTACTTC
CDR3 protein: CASSSRTVEEQYF

clone size: many
J gene: TRBJ2-3
D gene: TRBD1
V gene: TRBV7-9
CDR3 DNA: TGTGCCAGCAGCTCCCGACAGGGCAATCCGCAGTATTTT
CDR3 protein: CASSSRQGNPQYF

clone size: few
J gene: TRBJ2-2
D gene: -
V gene: TRBV27
CDR3 DNA: TGTGCCAGCAGTTTAGTAAGGGTCGCCGGGGAGCTGTTTTTT
CDR3 protein: CASSLVRVAGELFF

clone size: -
J gene: TRBJ2-3
D gene: -
V gene: TRBV2
CDR3 DNA: TGTGCCAGCAGTGCCCTTCCTGGCACAGATACGCAGTATTTT
CDR3 protein: CASSALPGTDTQYF

clone size: many
J gene: TRBJ2-7
D gene: -
V gene: TRBV28
CDR3 DNA: TGTGCCAGCTGTCTCCCAGGGAGCCCAGAGCAGTACTTC
CDR3 protein: CASCLPGSPEQYF

clone size: few
J gene: TRBJ2-7
D gene: TRBD1
V gene: TRBV4-3
CDR3 DNA: TGCGCCAGCAGCCATCTCCATACCGGGACAGGGGAATGGGAGCAGTACTTC
CDR3 protein: CASSHLHTGTGEWEQYF

clone size: -
J gene: TRBJ2-3
D gene: TRBD2
V gene: TRBV4-2
CDR3 DNA: TGTGCCAGCAGCCAAGAAGAGGGACTAGCGGCTATGCATACGCAGTATTTT
CDR3 protein: CASSQEEGLAAMHTQYF

clone size: many
J gene: TRBJ2-5
D gene: -
V gene: TRBV12-3/TRBV12-4
CDR3 DNA: TGTGCCAGCAGTACCGCTGCCCGGGGGAAGGAGACCCAGTACTTC
CDR3 protein: CASSTAARGKETQYF

clone size: -
J gene: TRBJ2-3
D gene: TRBD2
V gene: TRBV20-1
CDR3 DNA: TGCAGTGGGCCGGGACTAGCGGGAAACACAGATACGCAGTATTTT
CDR3 protein: CSGPGLAGNTDTQYF

clone size: many
J gene: TRBJ2-3
D gene: -
V gene: TRBV18
CDR3 DNA: TGTGCCAGCTCACCATCCTTCACAGATACGCAGTATTTT
CDR3 protein: CASSPSFTDTQYF

clone size: few
J gene: TRBJ2-1
D gene: -
V gene: TRBV28
CDR3 DNA: TGTGCCAGCAGTTTCAGGGGTCAACACAATGAGCAGTTCTTC
CDR3 protein: CASSFRGQHNEQFF

clone size: many
J gene: TRBJ2-7
D gene: -
V gene: TRBV6-5
CDR3 DNA: TGTGCCAGCAGTTACTCGCCAGGAGCGGCCTACGAGCAGTACTTC
CDR3 protein: CASSYSPGAAYEQYF

clone size: few
J gene: TRBJ1-1
D gene: -
V gene: TRBV3-1
CDR3 DNA: TGTGCCAGCAGCCAATTCGCCGGGACCAACGCTGAAGCTTTCTTT
CDR3 protein: CASSQFAGTNAEAFF

clone size: many
J gene: TRBJ1-5
D gene: -
V gene: TRBV27
CDR3 DNA: TGTGCCAGCCAAAAAAGAGAGGGTTGGCAGCCCCAGCATTTT
CDR3 protein: CASQKREGWQPQHF

clone size: -
J gene: TRBJ1-4
D gene: TRBD1
V gene: TRBV27
CDR3 DNA: TGTGCCAGCAGTTCCACAGGGGTGGAGGAACCGTTTTTT
CDR3 protein: CASSSTGVEEPFF

clone size: few
J gene: TRBJ2-3
D gene: TRBD2
V gene: TRBV9
CDR3 DNA: TGTGCCAGCCAACTAGCGGGGGACACAGATACGCAGTATTTT
CDR3 protein: CASQLAGDTDTQYF

clone size: -
J gene: TRBJ2-2
D gene: -
V gene: TRBV10-3
CDR3 DNA: TGTGCCACCATCACCGGGGAGCTGTTTTTT
CDR3 protein: CATITGELFF

clone size: many
J gene: TRBJ2-3
D gene: TRBD1
V gene: TRBV14
CDR3 DNA: TGTGCCAGCAGCCAAGACACAGGGGGCTTGTCAGATACGCAGTATTTT
CDR3 protein: CASSQDTGGLSDTQYF

clone size: few
J gene: TRBJ1-1
D gene: -
V gene: TRBV7-9
CDR3 DNA: TGTGCCAGCAGACTAGAGGGGACGTGGGCTGAAGCTTTCTTT
CDR3 protein: CASRLEGTWAEAFF